The present T cell receptor beta chain was sequenced within a study of tumor-infiltrating lymphocytes in primary liver carcinoma. Priming with a constant-region primer yielded TCR beta cDNA from around 540 ng total RNA. ARM-PCR, slightly modified, supplied the TCR beta libraries through three nested multiplex PCR rounds. The study ran its first two PCR rounds for roughly 9 cycles each, using TRBV1-TRBV30 forward primers and a C-beta reverse primer. One entry per CDR3 protein results from TCRdb running MiXCR on the multiplex PCR reads. The profile shows 180,000 or so distinct CDR3 sequences, approximately 60% of them singletons. The V end was cut by 11 bases, the J end by 1 base, with 21 bases between. Looked up from germline, CDR1 is MNHNY and CDR2 is SVGAGI (reference sequence). This CDR3 is built from 15 residues. Unsorted whole blood yielded blood RNA, and germline DNA was extracted as well.

The sequence was collected from a man aged 40-49 years with primary liver carcinoma and hepatitis B virus infection. V is TRBV6-6 and J is TRBJ2-7; perhaps TRBD2 as D (5 bases). The sample taken for sequencing was peripheral blood. CDR3 DNA: TGTGCCGGTCGACTACGTAGCGTTCCTTCCTACGAGCAGTACTTC. This gives the protein CAGRLRSVPSYEQYF.